Listed here is a single T cell receptor beta chain. Its cognate antigen is unknown. This specimen comes from a study of prognosis after radiotherapy for stage I lung cancer. In the study overall: Among the enrolled patients, 14 to 15 had newly diagnosed primary stage I lung tumors, while roughly five had oligometastatic NSCLC following surgical resection of the primary tumor. Patients numbered some 13 men and 6 women, aged roughly 53 to 85 with a median of 74.5 years.

Findings and limits, study-wide: Shannon entropy (measured after stereotactic body radiation therapy) was lower in patients who went on to develop distant metastases. Unique TCR clone counts dropped after stereotactic body radiation therapy, from a median of roughly 10,000 to 7,000.

The ends lost 6 bases at V and 9 bases at J; junction bases unmatched: 15. This CDR3 is built from 17 residues. Germline CDR1 MNHNS, CDR2 SASEGT. The study amplified the TCR beta CDR3 region from genomic DNA. This amplification was carried out by two rounds of multiplex PCR. Primers specific to each TRBV and TRBJ gene drove first-round PCR. TCRdb re-called the multiplex PCR reads with MiXCR, one entry per CDR3 protein. The sample lists 12,000 to 15,000 distinct CDR3 sequences, about half occurring once. The source material was PBMCs, sampled before or after stereotactic body radiation therapy (not recorded which). The V call is TRBV6-1, the J call TRBJ2-2; 11 nucleotides line up with TRBD1. The source of this sequence is a donor aged 50 or older with non-small cell lung cancer. CDR3 nucleotides: TGTGCCAGCAGCCGCCCTTGGGACAGGGGGTATACCTGGGAGCTGTTTTTT. Translation: CASSRPWDRGYTWELFF.